This entry concerns a single T cell receptor (beta chain). Study processing details: Reference gene primer amplification gave estimated nucleated cell counts. Here immunoSEQ multiplex PCR was the method, and the copy in TCRdb shows in-frame clones only, minus some. The V and J calls and clone size are taken from that table; D and trimming were inferred from the DNA. The sample records 100,000 to 150,000 clones, more than 85% being singletons. This entry is derived from a study of blood T cell repertoires in COVID-19. Study details: Sample material is recorded as cDNA or gDNA derived from T cells, B-cell-depleted T cells, or PBMCs.

The CDR3 extends over 15 amino acids. J gave up 7 bases and V 5 bases, and 8 bases lay outside the gene matches. In germline, CDR1 is MNHEY, CDR2 SVGAGI. The TCR originated in a man aged 50 to 60 with COVID-19, enrolled during active disease. Sequenced material: peripheral blood. The chain is built from TRBV6-5 and TRBJ1-3; 10 bases match TRBD1. The CDR3 coding sequence is TGTGCCAGCAGTCGCCCGGGACAGGGGTGGAACACCATATATTTT. Residues: CASSRPGQGWNTIYF.